This TCR beta chain stems from a study of neurological immune-mediated disorders. Trimming stripped 7 bases from V and 1 base from J, with 13 bases between. Germline values: CDR1 MNHEY, CDR2 SVGAGI. The CDR3 runs to 15 residues. Among the participants, healthy controls were blood bank volunteers in Maryland, USA. CD4+ or CD8+ T cells at a count of more than 850,000 served as input for the sorted libraries. The authors produced cDNA by 5'RACE using 10-nucleotide random UMIs. Each CDR3 protein gets one entry after TCRdb re-called the 5' RACE reads with MiXCR. The data show 20,000 to 25,000 distinct CDR3 sequences, 6.2% seen once.

This receptor was identified in a man aged 18 to 30 in good health. The sample was CD8+ T cells from blood. The genes are TRBV6-5 and TRBJ2-2, with TRBD2 as a possible D gene (6 bases). The CDR3 bases are TGTGCCAGCAACCTCCTGGGGGGGAACACCGGGGAGCTGTTTTTT. This gives the protein CASNLLGGNTGELFF.